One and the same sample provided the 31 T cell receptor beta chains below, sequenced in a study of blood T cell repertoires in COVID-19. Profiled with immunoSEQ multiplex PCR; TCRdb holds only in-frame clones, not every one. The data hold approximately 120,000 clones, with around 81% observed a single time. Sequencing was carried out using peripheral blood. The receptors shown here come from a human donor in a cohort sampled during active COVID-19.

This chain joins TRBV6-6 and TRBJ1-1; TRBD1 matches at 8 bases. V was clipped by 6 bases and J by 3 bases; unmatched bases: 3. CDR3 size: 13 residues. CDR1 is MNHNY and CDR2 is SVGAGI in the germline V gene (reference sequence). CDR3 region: CASSQDRDTEAFF. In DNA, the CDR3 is TGTGCCAGCAGCCAGGACAGGGACACTGAAGCTTTCTTT.

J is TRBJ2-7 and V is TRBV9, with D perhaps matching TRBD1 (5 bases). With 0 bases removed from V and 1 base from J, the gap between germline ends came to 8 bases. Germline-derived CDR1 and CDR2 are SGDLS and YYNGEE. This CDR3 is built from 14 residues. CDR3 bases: TGTGCCAGCAGCGTAGGACCAGGGTCCTACGAGCAGTACTTC. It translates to CASSVGPGSYEQYF.

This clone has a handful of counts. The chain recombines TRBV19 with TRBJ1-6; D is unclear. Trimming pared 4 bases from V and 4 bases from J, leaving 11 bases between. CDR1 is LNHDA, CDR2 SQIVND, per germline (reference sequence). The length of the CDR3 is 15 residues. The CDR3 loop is CASSTTSTYNSPLHF. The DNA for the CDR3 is TGTGCCAGTAGTACTACATCGACTTATAATTCACCCCTCCACTTT.

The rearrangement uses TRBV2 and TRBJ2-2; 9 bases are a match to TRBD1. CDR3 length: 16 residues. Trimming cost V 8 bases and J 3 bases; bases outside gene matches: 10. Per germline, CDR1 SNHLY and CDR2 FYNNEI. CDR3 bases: TGTGCCAGCGCGAGGAGGGACAGGGTGGACACCGGGGAGCTGTTTTTT. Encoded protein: CASARRDRVDTGELFF.

CDR3 DNA: TGTGCCAGCAGCCCCAAGATCGACAGGGATAATGAGCAGTTCTTC. This translates into CASSPKIDRDNEQFF. The chain recombines TRBV3-1 (or the pseudogene TRBV3-2) with TRBJ2-1, with TRBD1 matching over 7 bases. The CDR3 runs to 15 residues. CDR1 and CDR2 (germline): LGHDT, YNNKEL (reference sequence). V was clipped by 4 bases and J by 7 bases; unmatched bases: 10.

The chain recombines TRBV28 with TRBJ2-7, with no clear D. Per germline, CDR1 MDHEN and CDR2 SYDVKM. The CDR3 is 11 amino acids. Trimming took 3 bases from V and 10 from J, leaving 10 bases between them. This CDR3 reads CASSFTQVQYF. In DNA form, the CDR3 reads TGTGCCAGCAGTTTCACCCAGGTACAGTACTTC. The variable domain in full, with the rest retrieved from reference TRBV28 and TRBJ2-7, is DVKVTQSSRYLVKRTGEKVFLECVQDMDHENMFWYRQDPGLGLRLIYFSYDVKMKEKGDIPEGYSVSREKKERFSLILESASTNQTSMYLCASSFTQVQYFGPGTRLTVT.

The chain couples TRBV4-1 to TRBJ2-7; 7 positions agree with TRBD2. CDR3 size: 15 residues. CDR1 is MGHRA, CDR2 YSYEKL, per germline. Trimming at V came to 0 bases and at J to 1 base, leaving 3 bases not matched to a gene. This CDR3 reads CASSQDQRGSYEQYF. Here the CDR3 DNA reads TGCGCCAGCAGCCAAGATCAGCGGGGTTCCTACGAGCAGTACTTC.

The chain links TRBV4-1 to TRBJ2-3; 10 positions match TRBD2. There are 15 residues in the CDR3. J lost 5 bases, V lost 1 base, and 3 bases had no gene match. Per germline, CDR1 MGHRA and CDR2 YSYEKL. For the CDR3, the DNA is TGCGCCAGCAGCCAAGTAGGGACTAGCGAAGATACGCAGTATTTT. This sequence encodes CASSQVGTSEDTQYF.

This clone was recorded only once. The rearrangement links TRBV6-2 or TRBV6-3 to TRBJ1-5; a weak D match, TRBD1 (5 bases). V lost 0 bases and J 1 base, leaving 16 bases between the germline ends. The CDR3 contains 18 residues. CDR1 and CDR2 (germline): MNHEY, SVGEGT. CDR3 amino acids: CASSYSVRVTESNQPQHF. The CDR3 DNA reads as TGTGCCAGCAGTTACTCGGTACGAGTGACAGAGAGCAATCAGCCCCAGCATTTT.

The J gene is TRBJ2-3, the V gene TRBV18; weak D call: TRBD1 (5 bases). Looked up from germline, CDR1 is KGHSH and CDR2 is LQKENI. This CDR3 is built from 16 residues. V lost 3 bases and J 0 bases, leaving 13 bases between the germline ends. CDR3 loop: CASSPRQIASTDTQYF. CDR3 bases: TGTGCCAGCTCACCCAGACAGATAGCTAGCACAGATACGCAGTATTTT.

The DNA of the CDR3 is TGCGCCAGCAGCCCTACCCCCGGGACAGGGGGCTACAATGAGCAGTTCTTC. This sequence encodes CASSPTPGTGGYNEQFF. The chain is built from TRBV5-1 and TRBJ2-1; TRBD1 matches at 11 bases. After removal of 4 bases from V and 3 bases from J, the junction contained 9 bases not matched to a gene. CDR3 size: 17 residues. Germline V gene data show CDR1 as SGHRS and CDR2 as YFSETQ.

CDR3 bases: TGTGCCAGCAGGGACAGGGCCGGAGAGACCCAGTACTTC. It encodes CASRDRAGETQYF. The chain has TRBV12-3 or TRBV12-4 and TRBJ2-5; 8 nucleotides agree with TRBD1. J lost 4 bases, V lost 6 bases, and 4 bases had no gene match. CDR3 length equals 13 residues.

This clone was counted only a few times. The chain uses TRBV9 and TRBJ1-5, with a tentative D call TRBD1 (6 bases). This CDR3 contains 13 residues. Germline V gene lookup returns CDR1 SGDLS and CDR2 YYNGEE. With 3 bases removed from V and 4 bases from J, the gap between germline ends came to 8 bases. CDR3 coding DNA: TGTGCCAGCAGCGCAACAGGGAATCAGCCCCAGCATTTT. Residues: CASSATGNQPQHF. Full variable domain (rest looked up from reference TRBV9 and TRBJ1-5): DSGVTQTPKHLITATGQRVTLRCSPRSGDLSVYWYQQSLDQGLQFLIQYYNGEERAKGNILERFSAQQFPDLHSELNLSSLELGDSALYFCASSATGNQPQHFGDGTRLSIL.

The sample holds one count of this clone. CDR3 in amino acids: CASSAGTGYNYGYTF. CDR3 in DNA: TGTGCCAGCAGTGCCGGGACAGGGTATAACTATGGCTACACCTTC. The chain uses TRBV27 and TRBJ1-2; TRBD1 agrees at 9 bases. Germline-derived CDR1 and CDR2 are MNHEY and SMNVEV (reference sequence). The CDR3 spans 15 residues. V shed 5 bases, J shed 1 base, and the junction held 5 bases outside the gene matches.

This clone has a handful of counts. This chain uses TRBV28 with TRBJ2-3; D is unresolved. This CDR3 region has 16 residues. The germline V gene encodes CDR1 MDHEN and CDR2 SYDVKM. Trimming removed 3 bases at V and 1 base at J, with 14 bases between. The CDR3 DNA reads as TGTGCCAGCAGTTTCTCCTTAGCATGGGGCACAGATACGCAGTATTTT. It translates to CASSFSLAWGTDTQYF.

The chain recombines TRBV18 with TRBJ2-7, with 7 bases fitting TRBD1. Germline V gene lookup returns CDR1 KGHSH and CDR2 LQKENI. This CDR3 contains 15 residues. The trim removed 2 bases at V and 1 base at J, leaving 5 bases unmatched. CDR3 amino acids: CASSPSGTASYEQYF. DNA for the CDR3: TGTGCCAGCTCACCATCCGGGACAGCTTCCTACGAGCAGTACTTC.

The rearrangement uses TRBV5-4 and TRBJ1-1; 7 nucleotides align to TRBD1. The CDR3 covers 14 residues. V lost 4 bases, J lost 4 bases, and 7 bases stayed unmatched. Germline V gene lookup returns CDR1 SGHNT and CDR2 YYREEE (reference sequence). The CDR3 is CASSTRQGGTEAFF. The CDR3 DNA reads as TGTGCCAGCAGCACCCGACAGGGCGGCACTGAAGCTTTCTTT.

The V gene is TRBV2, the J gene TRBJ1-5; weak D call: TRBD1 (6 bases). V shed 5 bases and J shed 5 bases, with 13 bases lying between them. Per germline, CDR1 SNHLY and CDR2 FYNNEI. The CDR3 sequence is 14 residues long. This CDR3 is CASSLQGHDQPQHF. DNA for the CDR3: TGTGCCAGCAGTTTACAGGGACACGATCAGCCCCAGCATTTT.

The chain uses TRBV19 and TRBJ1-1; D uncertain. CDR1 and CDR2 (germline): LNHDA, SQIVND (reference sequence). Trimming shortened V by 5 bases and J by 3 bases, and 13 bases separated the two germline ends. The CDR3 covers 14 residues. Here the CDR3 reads CASSPSLEHTEAFF. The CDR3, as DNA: TGTGCCAGTAGTCCCTCGCTGGAGCACACTGAAGCTTTCTTT.

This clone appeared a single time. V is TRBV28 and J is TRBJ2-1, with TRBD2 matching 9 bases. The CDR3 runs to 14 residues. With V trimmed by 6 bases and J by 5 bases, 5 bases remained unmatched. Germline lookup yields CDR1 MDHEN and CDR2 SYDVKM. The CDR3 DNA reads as TGTGCCAGCAGCCTAGCGGGGCCGCACAATGAGCAGTTCTTC. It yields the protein CASSLAGPHNEQFF.

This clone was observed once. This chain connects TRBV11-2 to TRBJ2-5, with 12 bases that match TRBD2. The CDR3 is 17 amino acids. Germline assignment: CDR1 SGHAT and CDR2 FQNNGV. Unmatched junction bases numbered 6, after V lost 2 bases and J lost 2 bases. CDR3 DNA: TGTGCCAGCAGCTTATCCAAACTAGCGGGGGGACAAGAGACCCAGTACTTC. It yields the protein CASSLSKLAGGQETQYF.

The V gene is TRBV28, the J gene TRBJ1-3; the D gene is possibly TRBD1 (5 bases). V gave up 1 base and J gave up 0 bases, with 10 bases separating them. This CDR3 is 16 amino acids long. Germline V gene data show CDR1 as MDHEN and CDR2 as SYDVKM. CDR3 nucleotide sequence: TGTGCCAGCAGTTTATTACAGGCCCCCTCTGGAAACACCATATATTTT. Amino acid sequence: CASSLLQAPSGNTIYF.

The CDR3: CASGRGTGRNEQYF. Written as DNA, the CDR3 is TGTGCCAGTGGTCGCGGGACAGGGAGAAACGAGCAGTACTTC. V and J are TRBV9 and TRBJ2-7; 9 bases agree with TRBD1. The germline CDR1 and CDR2 sequences are SGDLS and YYNGEE. J lost 5 bases, V lost 8 bases, and 11 bases had no gene match. This CDR3 comprises 14 residues.

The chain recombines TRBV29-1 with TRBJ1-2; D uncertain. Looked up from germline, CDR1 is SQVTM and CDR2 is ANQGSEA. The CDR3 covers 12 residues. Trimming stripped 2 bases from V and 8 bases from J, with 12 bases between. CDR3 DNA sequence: TGCAGCGTTGAATCACCGGCGAGGGGCTACACCTTC. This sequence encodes CSVESPARGYTF.

This chain's CDR3 is CASSLADGSPLHF. In DNA form, the CDR3 reads TGCGCCAGCAGCCTAGCGGACGGTTCACCCCTCCACTTT. The rearrangement links TRBV5-1 to TRBJ1-6, with D uncertain. Germline lookup yields CDR1 SGHRS and CDR2 YFSETQ. V shed 4 bases and J shed 9 bases, with 11 bases lying between them. This CDR3 region has 13 residues. Using reference TRBV5-1 and TRBJ1-6 for the parts outside the CDR3, the full variable domain is KAGVTQTPRYLIKTRGQQVTLSCSPISGHRSVSWYQQTPGQGLQFLFEYFSETQRNKGNFPGRFSGRQFSNSRSEMNVSTLELGDSALYLCASSLADGSPLHFGNGTRLTVT.

CDR3 amino acids: CASSPGPTGGMGEQYF. DNA of the CDR3: TGTGCCAGCAGCCCAGGACCGACAGGGGGAATGGGAGAGCAGTACTTC. V gene TRBV5-4 combines with J gene TRBJ2-7; 9 positions agree with TRBD1. This CDR3 has 16 residues. The germline V gene has CDR1 SGHNT and CDR2 YYREEE (reference sequence). After removal of 4 bases from V and 7 bases from J, the junction contained 15 bases not matched to a gene.

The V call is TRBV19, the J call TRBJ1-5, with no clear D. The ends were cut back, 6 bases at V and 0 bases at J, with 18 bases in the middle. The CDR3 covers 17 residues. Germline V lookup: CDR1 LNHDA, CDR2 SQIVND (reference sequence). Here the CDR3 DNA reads TGTGCCAGTAGCTGGTTAGGCGGATCCTATAGCAATCAGCCCCAGCATTTT. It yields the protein CASSWLGGSYSNQPQHF.

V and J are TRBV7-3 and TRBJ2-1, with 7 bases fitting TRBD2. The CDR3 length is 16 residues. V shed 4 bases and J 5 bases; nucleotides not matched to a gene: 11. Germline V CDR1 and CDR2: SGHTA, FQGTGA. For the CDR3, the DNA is TGTGCCAGCAGCTCCCCCCCGGCGGGGGAACACAATGAGCAGTTCTTC. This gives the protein CASSSPPAGEHNEQFF.

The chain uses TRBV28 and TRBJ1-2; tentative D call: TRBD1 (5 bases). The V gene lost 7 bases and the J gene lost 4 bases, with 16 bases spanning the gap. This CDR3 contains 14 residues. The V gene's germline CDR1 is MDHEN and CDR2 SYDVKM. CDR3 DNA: TGTGCCAGCAAGGAGGGGTCCGACGGCTATGGCTACACCTTC. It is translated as CASKEGSDGYGYTF.

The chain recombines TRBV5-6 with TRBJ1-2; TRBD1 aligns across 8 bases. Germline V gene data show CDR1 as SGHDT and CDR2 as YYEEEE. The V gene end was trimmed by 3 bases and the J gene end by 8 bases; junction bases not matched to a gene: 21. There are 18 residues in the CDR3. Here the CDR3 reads CASSSDLMPDRGGWGYTF. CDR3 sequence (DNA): TGTGCCAGCAGCTCTGACCTCATGCCAGACAGGGGAGGTTGGGGCTACACCTTC.

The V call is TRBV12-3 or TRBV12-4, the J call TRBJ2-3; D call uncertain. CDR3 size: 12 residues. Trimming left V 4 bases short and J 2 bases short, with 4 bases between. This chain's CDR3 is CASSYITDTQYF. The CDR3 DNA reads TGTGCCAGCAGTTACATCACAGATACGCAGTATTTT.